These 9 T cell receptor beta chains share one sample of origin, sequenced in a study of early stage breast cancer tumors (dated by TCRdb to 2016 to 2017). The library was generated by the immunoSEQ multiplex PCR assay. Entries here come from immuneACCESS through TCRdb and include only in-frame sequences with V and J called. Some clones fail to appear in such tables; in the studies checked, an unresolved V gene covers under half of the shortfall, and the cause of the remainder is unknown. In this sample the table shows roughly 34,000 clones, 70% to 85% of which occur a single time. The ten largest account for under 7% of the sample. Input material: blood. Receptors originate from a person aged 55 to 75 with breast cancer.

This clone was seen a few times. This chain uses TRBV4-1 with TRBJ2-1; possibly TRBD2 for D (5 bases). CDR3 length: 13 residues. From germline, CDR1 is MGHRA and CDR2 YSYEKL. Deletions cut 6 bases from V and 6 bases from J, with 12 bases between. The CDR3 region is CASRAPGSNEQFF. The CDR3 nucleotides are TGCGCCAGCAGAGCCCCTGGGAGCAATGAGCAGTTCTTC.

This sequence joins TRBV6-1 and TRBJ2-3; the D gene is possibly TRBD1 (6 bases). Between the trimmed V and J ends, which lost 4 bases and 4 bases, there was a span of 18 bases. The length of the CDR3 is 16 residues. The germline CDR1 and CDR2 sequences are MNHNS and SASEGT. CDR3 nucleotide sequence: TGTGCCAGCAGTGCTGATAGGGGCAGGGGTTCAGATACGCAGTATTTT. Translation: CASSADRGRGSDTQYF.

The chain employs TRBV5-1 and TRBJ2-1, with 9 bases matching TRBD1. V was pared by 4 bases and J by 4 bases, with 6 bases of the junction left unmatched. The CDR3 sequence is 15 residues long. Germline loops: CDR1 SGHRS, CDR2 YFSETQ. CDR3 DNA sequence: TGCGCCAGCAGCCCGGGGGACAGGGTATACAATGAGCAGTTCTTC. Protein product: CASSPGDRVYNEQFF.

This rearrangement joins TRBV6-6 to TRBJ2-6; D call uncertain. This CDR3 spans 15 amino acids. The germline V gene has CDR1 MNHNY and CDR2 SVGAGI (reference sequence). V lost 2 bases and J lost 2, with 7 bases in between. The CDR3 here is CASSYLGTGANVLTF. DNA for the CDR3: TGTGCCAGCAGTTACCTGGGTACTGGGGCCAACGTCCTGACTTTC.

CDR3 loop: CASSLSFWLAATEGTQYF. CDR3 DNA: TGTGCCAGCAGCTTATCCTTCTGGCTAGCGGCTACTGAGGGTACGCAGTATTTT. The V call is TRBV11-3, the J call TRBJ2-3; 7 bases are shared with TRBD2. Germline V gives CDR1 SGHNT, CDR2 YENEEA. The trim removed 2 bases at V and 8 bases at J, leaving 19 bases unmatched. The CDR3 spans 18 residues.

The chain employs TRBV27 and TRBJ2-1, with a tentative D call TRBD2 (7 bases). Trimming removed 10 bases at V and 6 bases at J, with 13 bases between. Per germline, CDR1 MNHEY and CDR2 SMNVEV (reference sequence). CDR3 length: 12 residues. As DNA, the CDR3 is TGTGCCATCGGGGGGCTATTCAATGAGCAGTTCTTC. It specifies CAIGGLFNEQFF.

In nucleotides, the CDR3 is TGTGCCAGCAGTTTTAGCAGGGCGTCCTACGAGCAGTACTTC. Translation: CASSFSRASYEQYF. The V gene is TRBV27, the J gene TRBJ2-7; D is perhaps TRBD1 (5 bases). The CDR3 contains 14 residues. In germline, CDR1 is MNHEY, CDR2 SMNVEV (reference sequence). Between the trimmed V and J ends, which lost 3 bases and 1 base, there was a span of 10 bases.

This clone was detected only a few times. The gene calls are TRBV19 and TRBJ2-7; 10 positions match TRBD2. Germline V CDR1 and CDR2: LNHDA, SQIVND (reference sequence). The trim removed 2 bases at V and 5 bases at J, leaving 6 bases unmatched. CDR3 length equals 15 residues. The CDR3: CASSISGRAVDEQYF. In DNA form, the CDR3 reads TGTGCCAGTAGTATAAGCGGGAGGGCCGTGGACGAGCAGTACTTC.

The chain is built from TRBV6-5 and TRBJ2-1, with 8 positions matching TRBD1. The CDR3 spans 15 residues. Looked up from germline, CDR1 is MNHEY and CDR2 is SVGAGI. The V segment lost 2 bases and the J segment 2 bases; nucleotides outside the gene matches: 2. This CDR3 reads CASSYRQGTYNEQFF. CDR3 nucleotides: TGTGCCAGCAGTTACCGACAGGGGACCTACAATGAGCAGTTCTTC.